This T cell receptor beta chain was observed in a study of blood T cell repertoires in COVID-19. Study details: Samples of COVID-19 (acute and convalescent) were obtained from the United States, Italy and Spain.

Clones were read by immunoSEQ multiplex PCR, and TCRdb kept only the in-frame ones, dropping some. The sample contains around 100,000 clones, approximately 86% of which appear only once. Individuals aged 18 to 89 years were recruited from around 22 US areas. Grouping used clinical history reported by participants in a survey and questionnaire. The TCR sequence derives from a woman in her 50s who had recovered from COVID-19. The specimen was PBMCs or T cells enriched from blood (not recorded which).

DNA for the CDR3: TGTGCCTCCACCCCTGGGACAGGCACGGGAAACACCATATATTTT. Translating it yields CASTPGTGTGNTIYF. V usage is TRBV10-3 and J usage is TRBJ1-3, with 8 bases that match TRBD1. The CDR3 contains 15 residues. Unmatched junction bases numbered 13, after V lost 11 bases and J lost 4 bases. CDR1 and CDR2 (germline): ENHRY, SYGVKD.